This T cell receptor beta chain was obtained from a study of metastatic and nonmetastatic thyroid tumors. Authors' data handling: A classifier of distant metastasis in papillary thyroid cancer was built from CDR3 differences (across clinicopathological groups). TCRdb reanalyzed the PCR reads via MiXCR. TCRdb, not the authors, supplied the V and J calls. The repertoire consists of approximately 3,000 clones, with less than 45% occurring once and the leading ten covering 20% to 25%. Germline loops: CDR1 SNHLY, CDR2 FYNNEI. The CDR3 runs 17 residues. V lost 0 bases, J lost 4 bases, and 9 bases stayed unmatched. This clone has a single count. The entire patient cohort was treatment-naive prior to thyroid surgery.

The source of this sequence is a female donor with papillary thyroid cancer or a benign thyroid nodule (not recorded which). Some clones in this sample may be carry-over from other donors' samples. The sequenced material came from tumor tissue. The chain uses TRBV2 and TRBJ1-3, with 7 bases that match TRBD1. CDR3 sequence: CASSEADRVRVGNTIYF. The CDR3 coding sequence is TGTGCCAGCAGTGAAGCTGACAGGGTCAGGGTCGGAAACACCATATATTTT. Based on the CDR3 plus reference TRBV2 and TRBJ1-3, the full variable domain is EPEVTQTPSHQVTQMGQEVILRCVPISNHLYFYWYRQILGQKVEFLVSFYNNEISEKSEIFDDQFSVERPDGSNFTLKIRSTKLEDSAMYFCASSEADRVRVGNTIYFGEGSWLTVV.